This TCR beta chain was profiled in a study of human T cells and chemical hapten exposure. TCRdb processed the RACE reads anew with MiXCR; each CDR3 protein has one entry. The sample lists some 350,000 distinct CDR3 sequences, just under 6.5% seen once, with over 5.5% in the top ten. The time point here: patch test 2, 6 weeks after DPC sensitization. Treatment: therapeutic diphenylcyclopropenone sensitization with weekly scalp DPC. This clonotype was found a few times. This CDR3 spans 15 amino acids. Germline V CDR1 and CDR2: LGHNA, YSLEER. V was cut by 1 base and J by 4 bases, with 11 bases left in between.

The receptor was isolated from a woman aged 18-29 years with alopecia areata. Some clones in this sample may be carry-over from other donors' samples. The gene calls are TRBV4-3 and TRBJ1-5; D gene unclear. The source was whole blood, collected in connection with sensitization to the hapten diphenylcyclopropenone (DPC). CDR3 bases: TGCGCCAGCAGCCAAGGGGTGTCGTCGAATCAGCCCCAGCATTTT. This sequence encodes CASSQGVSSNQPQHF.